This T cell receptor beta chain was observed in a study of blood T cell repertoires in COVID-19. In the study overall: COVID-19 samples collected from the United States, Italy and Spain covered acute and convalescent phases.

This clone was recorded a few times. In the source study's methods: Estimated nucleated cell counts came from reference gene primer amplification. Generated by immunoSEQ multiplex PCR, the TCRdb table keeps only in-frame clones and is missing some. The V and J calls and clone size come from that table; D and trimming were worked out from the DNA. The sample includes 200,000 to 250,000 clones, around 90% of them seen just once. Cohorts were assigned according to the clinical history that participants reported. A case of COVID-19 had been met by exposed participants within 2 weeks before study entry. What was sequenced was PBMCs or T cells enriched from blood (not recorded which). The origin of this receptor is a man aged 30 to 45 who had been exposed to COVID-19.

CDR3 residues: CASSPAAPGGNYGYTF. CDR3 bases: TGTGCCAGCAGCCCCGCTGCTCCAGGGGGCAACTATGGCTACACCTTC. The chain employs TRBV3-1 (or the pseudogene TRBV3-2) and TRBJ1-2; 8 nucleotides line up with TRBD1. After removal of 4 bases from V and 2 bases from J, the junction contained 9 bases not matched to a gene. The CDR3 runs to 16 residues. Germline V gene sequence: CDR1 LGHDT, CDR2 YNNKEL (reference sequence).